This T cell receptor beta chain was retrieved from a study of cytomegalovirus exposure and HLA in healthy donors. Points from the study as a whole: Presence/absence analysis assumed near-uniform sequencing depth across donors. The study listed approximately 170 cytomegalovirus-associated TCR beta chains.

Regarding this clone: What it binds is unknown.

Vbeta (60) and Jbeta (13) primers were used in the PCR. The authors' processing: In a later analysis, of some 80 million unique beta chains, about 11 million appeared in at least two donors. Assay used: immunoSEQ multiplex PCR; TCRdb lists only in-frame clones, some missing. The V and J calls and clone size were taken over from that table, and D and trimming were inferred from the DNA. The repertoire consists of fewer than 95,000 clones, with about 85% occurring once and the leading ten covering approximately 7.4%. CDR3 length: 14 residues. Germline V lookup: CDR1 SQVTM, CDR2 ANQGSEA. V lost 5 bases to trimming and J lost 2 bases, with 16 bases between them.

The rearrangement uses TRBV29-1 and TRBJ2-7; D is possibly TRBD2 (6 bases). The specimen sequenced was PBMCs. The sequence derives from a man aged 35-49 years in good health and CMV-seropositive. DNA for the CDR3: TGCAGCGTTATAGCGGACTATGTAACCTACGAGCAGTACTTC. As protein: CSVIADYVTYEQYF.